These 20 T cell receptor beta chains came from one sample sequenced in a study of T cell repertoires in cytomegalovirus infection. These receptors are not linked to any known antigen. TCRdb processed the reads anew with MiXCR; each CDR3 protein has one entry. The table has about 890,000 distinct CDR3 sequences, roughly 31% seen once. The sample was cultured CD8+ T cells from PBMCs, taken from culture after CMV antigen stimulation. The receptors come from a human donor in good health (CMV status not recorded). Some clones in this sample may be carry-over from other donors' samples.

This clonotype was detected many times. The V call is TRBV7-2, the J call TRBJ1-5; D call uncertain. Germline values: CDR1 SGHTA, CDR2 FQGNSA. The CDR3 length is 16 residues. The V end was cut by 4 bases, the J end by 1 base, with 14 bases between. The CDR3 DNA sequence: TGTGCCAGCAGCTCCAGGCAGGACGGCAGCAATCAGCCCCAGCATTTT. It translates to CASSSRQDGSNQPQHF.

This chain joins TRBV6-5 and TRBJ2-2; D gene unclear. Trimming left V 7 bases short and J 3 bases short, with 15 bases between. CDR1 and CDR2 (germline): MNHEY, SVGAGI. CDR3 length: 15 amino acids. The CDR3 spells CASTKLGQYTGELFF. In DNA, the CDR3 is TGTGCCAGCACCAAGTTGGGTCAGTACACCGGGGAGCTGTTTTTT.

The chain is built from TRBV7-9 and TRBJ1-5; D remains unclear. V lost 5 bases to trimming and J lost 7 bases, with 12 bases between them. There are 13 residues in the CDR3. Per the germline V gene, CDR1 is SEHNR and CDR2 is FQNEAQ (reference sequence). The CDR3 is CASSQGKGQPQHF. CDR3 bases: TGTGCCAGCAGCCAAGGGAAGGGCCAGCCCCAGCATTTT.

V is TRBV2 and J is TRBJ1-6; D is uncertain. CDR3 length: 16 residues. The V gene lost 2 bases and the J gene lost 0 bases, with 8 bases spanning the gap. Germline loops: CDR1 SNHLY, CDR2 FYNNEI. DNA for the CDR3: TGTGCCAGCAGTGAAATGGGGAGCTCCTATAATTCACCCCTCCACTTT. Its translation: CASSEMGSSYNSPLHF. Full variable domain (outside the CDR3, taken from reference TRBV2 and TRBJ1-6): EPEVTQTPSHQVTQMGQEVILRCVPISNHLYFYWYRQILGQKVEFLVSFYNNEISEKSEIFDDQFSVERPDGSNFTLKIRSTKLEDSAMYFCASSEMGSSYNSPLHFGNGTRLTVT.

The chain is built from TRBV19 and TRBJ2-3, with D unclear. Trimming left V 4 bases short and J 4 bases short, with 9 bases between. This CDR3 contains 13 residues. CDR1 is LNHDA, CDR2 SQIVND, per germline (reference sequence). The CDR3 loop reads CASSTEWADTQYF. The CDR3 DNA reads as TGTGCCAGTAGTACCGAATGGGCAGATACGCAGTATTTT.

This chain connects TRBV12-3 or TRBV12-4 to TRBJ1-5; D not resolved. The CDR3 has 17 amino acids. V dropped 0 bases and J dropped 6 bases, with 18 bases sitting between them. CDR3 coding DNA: TGTGCCAGCAGTTTAGCATTTGGGCCGTCTTTCATTCAGCCCCAGCATTTT. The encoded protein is CASSLAFGPSFIQPQHF.

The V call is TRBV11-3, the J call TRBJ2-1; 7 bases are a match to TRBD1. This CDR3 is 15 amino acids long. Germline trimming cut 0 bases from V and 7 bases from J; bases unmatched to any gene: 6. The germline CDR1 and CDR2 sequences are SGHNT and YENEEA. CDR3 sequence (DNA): TGTGCCAGCAGCTTAGAAGGGACAGTAGGGAATGAGCAGTTCTTC. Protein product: CASSLEGTVGNEQFF.

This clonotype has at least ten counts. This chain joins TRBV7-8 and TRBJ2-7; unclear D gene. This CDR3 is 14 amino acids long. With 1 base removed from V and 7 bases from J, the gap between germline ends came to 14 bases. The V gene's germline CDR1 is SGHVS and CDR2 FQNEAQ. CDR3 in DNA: TGTGCCAGCAGCTTAGGGTCGAGCCCGCCAGAGCAGTACGTC. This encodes CASSLGSSPPEQYV.

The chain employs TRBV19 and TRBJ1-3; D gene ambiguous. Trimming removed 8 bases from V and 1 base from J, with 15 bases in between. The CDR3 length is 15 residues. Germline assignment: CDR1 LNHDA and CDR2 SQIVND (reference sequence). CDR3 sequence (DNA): TGTGCCAGTCTCGAATTACGAGTTTCTGGAAACACCATATATTTT. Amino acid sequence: CASLELRVSGNTIYF.

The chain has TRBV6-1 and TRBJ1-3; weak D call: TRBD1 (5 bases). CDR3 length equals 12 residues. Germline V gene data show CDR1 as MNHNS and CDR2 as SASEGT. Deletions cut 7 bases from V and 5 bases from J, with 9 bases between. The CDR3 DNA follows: TGTGCCAGCAATGACAGCCGAAACACCATATATTTT. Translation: CASNDSRNTIYF.

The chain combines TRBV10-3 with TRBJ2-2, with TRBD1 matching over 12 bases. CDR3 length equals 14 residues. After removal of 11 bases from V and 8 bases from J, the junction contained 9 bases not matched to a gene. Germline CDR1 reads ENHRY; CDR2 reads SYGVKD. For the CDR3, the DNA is TGTGCCGCCTCAGGGGACAGGGGGCCTGGGGAGCTGTTTTTT. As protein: CAASGDRGPGELFF.

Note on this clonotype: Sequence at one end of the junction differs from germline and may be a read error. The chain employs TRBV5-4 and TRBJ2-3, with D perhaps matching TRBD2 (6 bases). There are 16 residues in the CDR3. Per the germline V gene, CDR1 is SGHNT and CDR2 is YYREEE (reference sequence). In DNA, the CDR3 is TGTGTCAGCAGCTGGTGGAGCGGGCGAGGGAGAGATACGCAGTATTTT. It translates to CVSSWWSGRGRDTQYF.

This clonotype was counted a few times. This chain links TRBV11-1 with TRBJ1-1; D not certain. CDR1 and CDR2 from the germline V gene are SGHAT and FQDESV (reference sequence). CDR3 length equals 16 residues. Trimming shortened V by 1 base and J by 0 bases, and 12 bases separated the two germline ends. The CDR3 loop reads CASSLERAGMNTEAFF. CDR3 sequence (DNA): TGTGCCAGCAGCTTAGAAAGGGCGGGGATGAACACTGAAGCTTTCTTT.

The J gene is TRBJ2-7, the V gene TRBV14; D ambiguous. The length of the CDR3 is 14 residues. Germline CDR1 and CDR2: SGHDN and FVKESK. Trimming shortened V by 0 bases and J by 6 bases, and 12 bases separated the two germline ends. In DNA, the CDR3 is TGTGCCAGCAGCCAAGAAGGCCCCCCCGGCGAGCAGTACGTC. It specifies CASSQEGPPGEQYV.

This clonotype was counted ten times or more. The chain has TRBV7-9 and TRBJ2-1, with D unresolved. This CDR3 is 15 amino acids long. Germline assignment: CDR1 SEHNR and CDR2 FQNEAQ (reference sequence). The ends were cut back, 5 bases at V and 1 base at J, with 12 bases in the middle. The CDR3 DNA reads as TGTGCCAGCAGCCTACCAGTTTCTTCCTACAATGAGCAGTTCTTC. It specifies CASSLPVSSYNEQFF.

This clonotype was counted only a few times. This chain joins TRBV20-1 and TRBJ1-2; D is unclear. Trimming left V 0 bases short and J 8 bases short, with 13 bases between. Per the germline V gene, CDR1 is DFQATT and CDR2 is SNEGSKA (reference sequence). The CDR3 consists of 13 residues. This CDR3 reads CSARDDEMGGYTF. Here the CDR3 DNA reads TGCAGTGCTAGAGATGATGAAATGGGGGGCTACACCTTC.

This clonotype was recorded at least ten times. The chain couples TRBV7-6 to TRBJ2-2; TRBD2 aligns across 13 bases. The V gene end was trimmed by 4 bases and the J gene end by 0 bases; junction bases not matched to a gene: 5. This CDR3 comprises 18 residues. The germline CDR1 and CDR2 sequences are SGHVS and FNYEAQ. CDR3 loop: CASSYPTSGGPNTGELFF. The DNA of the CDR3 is TGTGCCAGCAGCTACCCGACTAGCGGGGGGCCGAACACCGGGGAGCTGTTTTTT.

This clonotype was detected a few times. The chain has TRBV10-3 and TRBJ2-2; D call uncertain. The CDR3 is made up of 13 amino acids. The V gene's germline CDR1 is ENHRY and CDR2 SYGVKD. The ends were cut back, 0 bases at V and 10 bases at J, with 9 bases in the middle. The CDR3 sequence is CAISESVGKELFF. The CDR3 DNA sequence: TGTGCCATCAGTGAGTCCGTGGGGAAGGAGCTGTTTTTT.

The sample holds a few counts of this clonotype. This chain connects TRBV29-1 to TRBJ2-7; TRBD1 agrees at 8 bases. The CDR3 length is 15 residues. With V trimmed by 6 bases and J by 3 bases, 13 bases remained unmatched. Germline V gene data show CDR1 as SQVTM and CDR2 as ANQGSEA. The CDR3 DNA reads TGCAGCGTCGTACCAACCGGGACAGGTAACTACGAGCAGTACTTC. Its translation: CSVVPTGTGNYEQYF.

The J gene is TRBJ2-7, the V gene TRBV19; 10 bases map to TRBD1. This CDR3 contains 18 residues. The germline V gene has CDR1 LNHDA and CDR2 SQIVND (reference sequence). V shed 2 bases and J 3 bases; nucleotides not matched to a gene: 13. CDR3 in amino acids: CASSISWDRGPAVYEQYF. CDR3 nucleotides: TGTGCCAGTAGTATAAGTTGGGACAGGGGCCCGGCCGTCTACGAGCAGTACTTC. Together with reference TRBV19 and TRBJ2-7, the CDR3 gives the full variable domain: DGGITQSPKYLFRKEGQNVTLSCEQNLNHDAMYWYRQDPGQGLRLIYYSQIVNDFQKGDIAEGYSVSREKKESFPLTVTSAQKNPTAFYLCASSISWDRGPAVYEQYFGPGTRLTVT.